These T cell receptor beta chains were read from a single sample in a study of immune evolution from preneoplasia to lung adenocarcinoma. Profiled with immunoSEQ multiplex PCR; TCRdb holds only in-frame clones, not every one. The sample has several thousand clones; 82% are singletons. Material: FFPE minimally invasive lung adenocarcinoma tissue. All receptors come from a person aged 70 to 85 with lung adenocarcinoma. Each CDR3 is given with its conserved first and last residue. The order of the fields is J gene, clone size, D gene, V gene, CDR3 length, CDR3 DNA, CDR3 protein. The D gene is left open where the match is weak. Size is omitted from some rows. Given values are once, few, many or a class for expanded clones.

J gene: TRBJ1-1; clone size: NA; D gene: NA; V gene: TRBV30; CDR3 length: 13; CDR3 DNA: TGTGCCTGGGTGGGAACCATGAACACTGAAGCCTTCTTT; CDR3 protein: CAWVGTMNTEAFF
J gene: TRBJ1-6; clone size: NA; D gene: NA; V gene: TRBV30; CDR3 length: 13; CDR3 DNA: TGTGCCTGGAGGAGTCAGGGGAATTCACCCCTCCACTTT; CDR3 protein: CAWRSQGNSPLHF
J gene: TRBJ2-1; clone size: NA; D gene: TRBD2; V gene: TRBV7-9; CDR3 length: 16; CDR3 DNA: TGTGCCAGCAGCTTAGTGACGGGACTAGCGGCCAATGAGCAGTTCTTC; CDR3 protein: CASSLVTGLAANEQFF
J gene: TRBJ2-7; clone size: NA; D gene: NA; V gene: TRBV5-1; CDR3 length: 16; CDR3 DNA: TGCGCCAGCAGCTTGGCAAATCGGGGGGCGTTGTACGAGCAGTACTTC; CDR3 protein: CASSLANRGALYEQYF
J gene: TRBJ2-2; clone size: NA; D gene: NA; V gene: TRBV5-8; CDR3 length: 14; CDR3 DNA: TGTGCCAGCAGCTTTGACTCTAACACCGGGGAGCTGTTTTTT; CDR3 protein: CASSFDSNTGELFF
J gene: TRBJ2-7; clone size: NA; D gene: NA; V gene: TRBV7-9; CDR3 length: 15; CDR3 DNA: TGTGCCAGCAGCACATCCGGGACTTTCTTATACGAGCAGTACTTC; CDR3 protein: CASSTSGTFLYEQYF
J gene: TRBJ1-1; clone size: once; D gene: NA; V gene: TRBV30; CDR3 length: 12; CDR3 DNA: TGTGCCTGGAGTCCCAGGGTCAAGAGAGCTTTCTTT; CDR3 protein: CAWSPRVKRAFF
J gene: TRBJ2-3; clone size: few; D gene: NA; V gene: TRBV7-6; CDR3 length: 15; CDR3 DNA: TGTGCCAGCAGCTTAGTGGGCGAATTCACAGATACGCAGTATTTT; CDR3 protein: CASSLVGEFTDTQYF
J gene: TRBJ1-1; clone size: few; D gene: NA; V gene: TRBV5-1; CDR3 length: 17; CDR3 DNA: TGCGCCAGCAGCTTGGGTATTTTGGGCAGCGGGAACACTGAAGCTTTCTTT; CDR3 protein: CASSLGILGSGNTEAFF
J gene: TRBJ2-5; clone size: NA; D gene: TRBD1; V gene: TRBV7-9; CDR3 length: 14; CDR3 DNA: TGTGCCAGCAGCTCCTCGACAGGGCCAGAGACCCAGTACTTC; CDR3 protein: CASSSSTGPETQYF
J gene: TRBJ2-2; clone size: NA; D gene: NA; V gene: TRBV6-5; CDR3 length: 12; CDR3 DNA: TGTGCCAGCGTAGGGGGTCCCGGGGAGCTGTTTTTT; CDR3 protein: CASVGGPGELFF
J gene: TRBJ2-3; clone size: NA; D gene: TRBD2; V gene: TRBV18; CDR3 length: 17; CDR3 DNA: TGTGCCAGCTCACCACCGAGAGCGGGGGGGCCTCGAGATACGCAGTATTTT; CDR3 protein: CASSPPRAGGPRDTQYF
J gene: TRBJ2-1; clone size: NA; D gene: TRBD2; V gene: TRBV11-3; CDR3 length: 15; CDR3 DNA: TGTGCCAGCAGCTTATTAGCGGGAGTGAACAATGAGCAGTTCTTC; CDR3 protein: CASSLLAGVNNEQFF
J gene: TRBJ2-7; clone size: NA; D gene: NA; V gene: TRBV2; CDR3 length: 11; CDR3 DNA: TGTGCCAGCAGTGAGGAATACGAGCAGTACTTC; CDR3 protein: CASSEEYEQYF